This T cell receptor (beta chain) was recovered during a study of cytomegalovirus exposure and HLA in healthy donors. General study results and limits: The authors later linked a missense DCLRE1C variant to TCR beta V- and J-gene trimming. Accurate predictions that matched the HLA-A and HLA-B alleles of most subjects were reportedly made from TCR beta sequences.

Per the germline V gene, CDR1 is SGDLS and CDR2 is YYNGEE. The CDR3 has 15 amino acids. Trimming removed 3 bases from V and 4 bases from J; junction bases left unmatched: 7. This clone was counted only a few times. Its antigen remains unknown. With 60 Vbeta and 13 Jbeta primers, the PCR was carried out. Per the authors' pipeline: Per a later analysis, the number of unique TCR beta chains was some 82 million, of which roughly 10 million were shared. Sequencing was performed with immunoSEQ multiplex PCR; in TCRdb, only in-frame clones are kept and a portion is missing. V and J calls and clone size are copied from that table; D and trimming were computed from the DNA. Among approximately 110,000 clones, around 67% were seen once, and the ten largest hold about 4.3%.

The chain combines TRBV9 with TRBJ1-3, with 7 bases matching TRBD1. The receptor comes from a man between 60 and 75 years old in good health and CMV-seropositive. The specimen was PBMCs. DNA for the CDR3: TGTGCCAGCAGCGGCCAGGGGGTAACAGGAAACACCATATATTTT. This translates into CASSGQGVTGNTIYF.